This T cell receptor (beta chain) was recorded in a study of shared clonotypes between healthy human individuals. Authors' data handling: Filtering differed, since immunoSEQ gave only junction sequences and no quality scores. Generated by immunoSEQ multiplex PCR, the TCRdb table keeps only in-frame clones and is missing some. V and J calls and clone size are given by that table; D and trimming were obtained from the DNA. The data contain under 2.5 million clones, around 93% of them seen just once; the ten biggest clones take up 0.37%. Whole-study findings and limits: Exclusively blood specimens were collected; tissue repertoires likely differ. Against clonotypes common to all four donors, non-shared ones had lower generation probabilities.

On this clone: Its antigen is not identified.

V lost 4 bases, J lost 7 bases, and 20 bases lay in between. CDR1 LGHNA and CDR2 YSLEER come from the germline V gene. This CDR3 has 17 residues. The source is a man aged 18-30 years in good health. Some clones in this sample may be carry-over from other donors' samples. V gene TRBV4-3 combines with J gene TRBJ1-6; no definite D call. Sequencing was carried out using naive CD4+ T cells from PBMCs. Subset in this sample: CD45RA+ positively selected. The CDR3 DNA sequence: TGCGCCAGCAGCCTAACAAGATCATGGAATTCGAATTCACCCCTCCACTTT. As protein: CASSLTRSWNSNSPLHF.